The present T cell receptor (beta chain) was sequenced within a study of neurological immune-mediated disorders. TCRdb re-called the 5' RACE reads through MiXCR, storing one row per CDR3 protein. The table records approximately 25,000 distinct CDR3 sequences, under 25% of them present only once. Looked up from germline, CDR1 is SGHRS and CDR2 is YFSETQ. J was trimmed by 3 bases and V by 6 bases; bases with no gene match: 7. The CDR3 runs to 16 residues. This clonotype was observed many times. The chain joins TRBV5-1 to TRBJ2-2; 11 bases map to TRBD2. The sequence was obtained from a woman aged 55-69 years in good health. Material for sequencing was PBMCs. CDR3 sequence reads: CASNPTSGSDTGELFF. In DNA, the CDR3 is TGCGCCAGCAACCCTACTAGCGGGAGCGACACCGGGGAGCTGTTTTTT.